The next 5 T cell receptor beta chains were all read from a single sample in a study of shared clonotypes between healthy human individuals. TCRdb keeps only in-frame clones here, not all; method: immunoSEQ multiplex PCR. The repertoire holds 1.5 million to 2.5 million clones, with about 95% as singletons. The naive CD8 fraction comprised CD45RO-negative cells positively selected for CCR7 and excluded terminally differentiated effector memory CD45RA+ cells. What was sequenced was naive CD8+ T cells sorted from blood. The receptor set was obtained from a man between 18 and 29 years old in good health.

The chain combines TRBV19 with TRBJ1-4; 7 positions match TRBD1. Germline CDR1 LNHDA, CDR2 SQIVND (reference sequence). The V segment lost 5 bases and the J segment 5 bases; nucleotides outside the gene matches: 8. This CDR3 comprises 15 residues. The CDR3 protein is CASSDRQGLNEKLFF. The CDR3 DNA reads as TGTGCCAGTAGTGACCGACAGGGTCTAAATGAAAAACTGTTTTTT.

This sequence joins TRBV11-2 and TRBJ2-1; TRBD2 matches at 12 bases. After removal of 5 bases from V and 4 bases from J, the junction contained 6 bases not matched to a gene. The germline V gene has CDR1 SGHAT and CDR2 FQNNGV. The length of the CDR3 is 16 residues. CDR3 nucleotides: TGTGCCAGCAGCCCCCTAGCGGGGGGGGTATACAATGAGCAGTTCTTC. It translates to CASSPLAGGVYNEQFF.

J is TRBJ2-3 and V is TRBV19; the match to TRBD1 covers 8 bases. The junction had 11 bases not matched to a gene; V was cut back by 5 bases and J by 4 bases. From germline, CDR1 is LNHDA and CDR2 SQIVND (reference sequence). This CDR3 has 16 amino acids. CDR3 DNA: TGTGCCAGTAGTTCCTGGACAGGGTTTTTATCAGATACGCAGTATTTT. Translating gives CASSSWTGFLSDTQYF. Full variable domain (outside the CDR3, taken from reference TRBV19 and TRBJ2-3): DGGITQSPKYLFRKEGQNVTLSCEQNLNHDAMYWYRQDPGQGLRLIYYSQIVNDFQKGDIAEGYSVSREKKESFPLTVTSAQKNPTAFYLCASSSWTGFLSDTQYFGPGTRLTVL.

The chain joins TRBV13 to TRBJ1-2; 9 nucleotides match TRBD1. Germline CDR1 reads PRHDT; CDR2 reads FYEKMQ (reference sequence). The CDR3 is made up of 12 amino acids. Trimming removed 5 bases from V and 6 bases from J; junction bases left unmatched: 1. The CDR3 sequence: CASSDRGDGYTF. In DNA form, the CDR3 reads TGTGCCAGCAGCGACAGGGGGGATGGCTACACCTTC.

The chain couples TRBV7-3 to TRBJ2-7, with D maybe TRBD1 (6 bases). Trimming pared 2 bases from V and 4 bases from J, leaving 12 bases between. CDR3 length: 14 amino acids. Germline CDR1 SGHTA, CDR2 FQGTGA. CDR3 sequence reads: CASSLYGGQYEQYF. The CDR3 DNA is TGTGCCAGCAGCTTATACGGCGGACAGTACGAGCAGTACTTC.